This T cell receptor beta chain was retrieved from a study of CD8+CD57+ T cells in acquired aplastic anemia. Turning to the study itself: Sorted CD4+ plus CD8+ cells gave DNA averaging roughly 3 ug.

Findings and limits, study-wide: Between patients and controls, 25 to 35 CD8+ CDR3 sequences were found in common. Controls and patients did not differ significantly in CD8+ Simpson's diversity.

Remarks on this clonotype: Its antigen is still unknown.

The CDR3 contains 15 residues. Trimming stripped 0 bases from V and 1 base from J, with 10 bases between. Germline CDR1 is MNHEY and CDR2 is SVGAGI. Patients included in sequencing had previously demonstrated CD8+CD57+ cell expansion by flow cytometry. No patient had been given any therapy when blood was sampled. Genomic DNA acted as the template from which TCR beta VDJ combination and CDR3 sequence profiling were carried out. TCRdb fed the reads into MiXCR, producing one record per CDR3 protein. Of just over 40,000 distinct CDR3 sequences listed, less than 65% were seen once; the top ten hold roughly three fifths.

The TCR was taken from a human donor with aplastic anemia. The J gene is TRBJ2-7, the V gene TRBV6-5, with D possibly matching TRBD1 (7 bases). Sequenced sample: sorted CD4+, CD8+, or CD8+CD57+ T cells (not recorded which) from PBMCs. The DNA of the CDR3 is TGTGCCAGCAGTTACTCTCCAGGGGGGTCCTACGAGCAGTACTTC. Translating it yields CASSYSPGGSYEQYF.